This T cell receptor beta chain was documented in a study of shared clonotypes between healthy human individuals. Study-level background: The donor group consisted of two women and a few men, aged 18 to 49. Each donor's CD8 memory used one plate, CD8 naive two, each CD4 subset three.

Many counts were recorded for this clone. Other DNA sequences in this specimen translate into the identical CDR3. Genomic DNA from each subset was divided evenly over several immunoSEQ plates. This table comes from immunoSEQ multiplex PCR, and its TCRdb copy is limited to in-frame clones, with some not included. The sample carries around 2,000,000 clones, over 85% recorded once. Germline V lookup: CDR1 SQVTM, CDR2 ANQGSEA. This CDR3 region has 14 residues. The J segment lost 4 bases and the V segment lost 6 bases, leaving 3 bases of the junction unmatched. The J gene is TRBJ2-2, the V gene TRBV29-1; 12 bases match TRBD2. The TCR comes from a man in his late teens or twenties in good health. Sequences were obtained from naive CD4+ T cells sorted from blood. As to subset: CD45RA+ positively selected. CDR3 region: CSVLTSGGTGELFF. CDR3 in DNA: TGCAGCGTCCTGACTAGCGGGGGCACCGGGGAGCTGTTTTTT.